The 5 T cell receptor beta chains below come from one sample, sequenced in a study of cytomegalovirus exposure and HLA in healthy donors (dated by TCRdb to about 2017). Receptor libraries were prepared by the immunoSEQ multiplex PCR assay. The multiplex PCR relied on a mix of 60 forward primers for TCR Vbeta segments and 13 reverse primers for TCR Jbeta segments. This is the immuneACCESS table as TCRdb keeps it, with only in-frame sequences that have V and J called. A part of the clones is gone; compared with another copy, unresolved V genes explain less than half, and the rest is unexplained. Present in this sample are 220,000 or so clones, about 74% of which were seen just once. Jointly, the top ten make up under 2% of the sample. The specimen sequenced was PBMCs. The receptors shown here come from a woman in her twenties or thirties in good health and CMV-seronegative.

The CDR3 DNA reads as TGTGCCAGCTCTGTGACTAGAGGGAACCAAGAGACCCAGTACTTC. This gives the protein CASSVTRGNQETQYF. The chain employs TRBV18 and TRBJ2-5; D perhaps matches TRBD2 (6 bases). The CDR3 runs 15 residues. Germline-derived CDR1 and CDR2 are KGHSH and LQKENI. The ends were cut back, 6 bases at V and 0 bases at J, with 14 bases in the middle.

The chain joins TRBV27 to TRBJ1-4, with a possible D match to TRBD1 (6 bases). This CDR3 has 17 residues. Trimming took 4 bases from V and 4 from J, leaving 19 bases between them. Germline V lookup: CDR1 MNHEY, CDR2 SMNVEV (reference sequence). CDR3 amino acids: CASSWTASTQLNEKLFF. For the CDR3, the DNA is TGTGCCAGCAGTTGGACAGCCAGCACACAGCTTAATGAAAAACTGTTTTTT.

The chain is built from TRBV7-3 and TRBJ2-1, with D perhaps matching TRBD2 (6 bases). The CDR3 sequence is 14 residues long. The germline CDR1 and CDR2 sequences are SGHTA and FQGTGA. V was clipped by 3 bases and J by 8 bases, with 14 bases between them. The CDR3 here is CASSFSGEGDEQFF. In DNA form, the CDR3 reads TGTGCCAGCAGCTTTTCGGGAGAGGGCGATGAGCAGTTCTTC.

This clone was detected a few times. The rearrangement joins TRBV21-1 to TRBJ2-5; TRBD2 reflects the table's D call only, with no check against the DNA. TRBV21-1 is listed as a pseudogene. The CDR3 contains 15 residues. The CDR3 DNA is TGTGCCAGCAGCATAATAATAGCGGGCGGAGAGACCCAGTACTTC. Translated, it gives CASSIIIAGGETQYF.

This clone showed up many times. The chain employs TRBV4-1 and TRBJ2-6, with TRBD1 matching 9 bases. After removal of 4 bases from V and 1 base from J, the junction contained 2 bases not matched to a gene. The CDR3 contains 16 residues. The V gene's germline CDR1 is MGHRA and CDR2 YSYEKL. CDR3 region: CASSPQGASGANVLTF. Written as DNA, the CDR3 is TGCGCCAGCAGCCCACAGGGGGCGTCTGGGGCCAACGTCCTGACTTTC.